This TCR beta chain was captured in a study of shared clonotypes between healthy human individuals. A single count supports this clone. TCRdb keeps only in-frame clones here, not all; method: immunoSEQ multiplex PCR. Altogether about 2 million clones are present, less than 95% being singletons, with the ten largest covering 1.2%. Naivety among CD8 cells was defined by CD45RO negativity and positive CCR7 selection, thereby excluding terminally differentiated effector memory CD45RA+ cells. V dropped 4 bases and J dropped 0 bases, with 18 bases sitting between them. The CDR3 consists of 17 residues. Germline V gene data show CDR1 as SGHRS and CDR2 as YFSETQ.

The genes are TRBV5-1 and TRBJ2-3; D may be TRBD2 (6 bases). The specimen was naive CD8+ T cells sorted from blood. The sequence came from a man younger than 35 in good health. The CDR3 reads CASSPPTLASSTDTQYF. The CDR3 region has the DNA TGCGCCAGCAGCCCACCCACCCTAGCGTCTAGCACAGATACGCAGTATTTT.